This T cell receptor (beta chain) was sequenced in a study of shared clonotypes between healthy human individuals. Unsorted PBMC samples were amplified in replicate PCRs containing approximately 300 ng DNA, some 30,000 T cell genomes. Unsorted PBMC DNA went through sequencing on ten immunoSEQ deep assay plates. Sequenced by immunoSEQ multiplex PCR; TCRdb stores in-frame clones only, minus some. The sample records around 510,000 clones, around three quarters being singletons. The V gene's germline CDR1 is LNHDA and CDR2 SQIVND (reference sequence). The CDR3 runs to 11 residues. V lost 5 bases and J lost 8, with 9 bases in between.

The sequenced sample consisted of PBMCs. The receptor was derived from a middle-aged woman in good health. Some clones in this sample may be carry-over from other donors' samples. V usage is TRBV19 and J usage is TRBJ1-2, with a possible D match to TRBD1 (5 bases). The CDR3 here is CASSPGRGYTF. The CDR3 DNA sequence: TGTGCCAGTAGTCCAGGGAGAGGCTACACCTTC. Together with reference TRBV19 and TRBJ1-2, the CDR3 gives the full variable domain: DGGITQSPKYLFRKEGQNVTLSCEQNLNHDAMYWYRQDPGQGLRLIYYSQIVNDFQKGDIAEGYSVSREKKESFPLTVTSAQKNPTAFYLCASSPGRGYTFGSGTRLTVV.